This T cell receptor (beta chain) was found in a study of naive and memory T cell subsets. The study's findings and limits: The power law exponent of TCR abundance differed between naive and memory cells.

Both TRBC1 and TRBC2 were covered by a beta constant-region primer of two equimolar oligonucleotides. TCRdb re-derived calls from the UMI-ligation and nested PCR reads in MiXCR, one entry per CDR3 protein. The sample records about 90,000 distinct CDR3 sequences, 7% being singletons. A note on this clonotype: Its antigen is not known.

The sequenced sample was central memory CD4+ T cells from blood. The clonotype comes from a human donor in good health.

The CDR3 protein is CASSGGFGSASGANVLTF. The CDR3 nucleotides read TGTGCCAGCAGTGGGGGCTTCGGTTCAGCCTCTGGGGCCAACGTCCTGACTTTC. J is TRBJ2-6 and V is TRBV25-1; TRBD1 might be the D (5 bases). Germline CDR1 and CDR2: MGHDK and SYGVNS. Trimming left V 4 bases short and J 0 bases short, with 16 bases between. This CDR3 comprises 18 residues. The whole variable domain, remainder taken from reference TRBV25-1 and TRBJ2-6, is EADIYQTPRYLVIGTGKKITLECSQTMGHDKMYWYQQDPGMELHLIHYSYGVNSTEKGDLSSESTVSRIRTEHFPLTLESARPSHTSQYLCASSGGFGSASGANVLTFGAGSRLTVL.